Included here is one T cell receptor beta chain sequence, with context. It has no known antigen specificity. Sequencing was carried out with an Illumina HiSeq 2000. 5'RACE template switching, by which a universal primer site and unique molecular identifiers were added, was used to make TCR beta cDNA libraries. cDNA synthesis was primed from the TCR beta constant segment and was followed by two successive PCR amplification steps. The original pipeline was this. MIGEC was used to demultiplex reads and group reads by UMI, and MiTCR was used to assemble and quantify clonotypes. Only TCR cDNA sequences supported by at least two reads were kept to exclude erroneous sequences. The tcR package was used for downstream repertoire analysis, and clonotypes were matched across fractions by CDR3 nucleotide sequence plus V segment. Antigen specificity was annotated against VDJdb with VDJmatch, allowing one amino acid substitution in CDR3. TCRdb reprocessed the reads and assigns one entry to each CDR3 protein sequence, leaving out DNA. The V and J calls reflect TCRdb's pipeline rather than the authors' work. The table for this sample shows 500,000 to 700,000 distinct CDR3 sequences. The ten top clones hold less than 4.5% of the sample.

The CDR3 contains 19 residues, cysteine and phenylalanine counted. There is no recorded DNA. Based on the germline V gene (reference sequence), the CDR1 and CDR2 sequences are DFQATT and SNEGSKA. These data belong to a study of T cells expressing NK-cell markers (dated by TCRdb to about 2020). Background on the whole study: In sorted CD3+CD56+NKG2C+, CD3+CD56+NKG2C- and CD3+CD56-NKG2C+ T-cell subsets from 7 or 8 donors, TCR beta-chain repertoires were profiled. Among the eight sequenced donors, only one was HCMV-seronegative, while the other seven were HCMV-seropositive. Sequencing of the libraries produced 2 x 150 bp reads on Illumina HiSeq 2000/2500, MiSeq or NextSeq. Randomly selected healthy volunteers, three men and five women, were used as the eight sequenced donors.

A commercial ELISA kit detecting HCMV-specific IgG in serum was used to determine HCMV serostatus. Peripheral blood mononuclear cells were isolated from blood by Ficoll density gradient centrifugation. Study-wide conclusions, independent of this receptor: Those dominant clonotypes were again the most abundant among CD3+CD56-NKG2C+ cells in a few donors, at roughly 25-65%. Whether the expanded NKG2C-expressing T cell clones were specific for HCMV antigens was left unclear. In a handful of donors, the dominant CD3+CD56+NKG2C+ clonotypes were among the top 10 CD8+ clonotypes and accounted for roughly 1.0-8% of CD8+ T cells.

The V and J segments used are TRBV20-1 and TRBJ2-3; TCRdb selects TRBD1, and the lack of DNA leaves this call unchecked. Sequencing used blood T cells: a sorted CD56 or NKG2C T cell subset, CD4+ or CD8+ T cells, or bulk PBMC T cells (not recorded which). The TCR was taken from a young man in good health. Donor details come from another sample of the same person, matched by shared clones. The CDR3 corresponds to CSARESLGQGGRNPDTQYF.